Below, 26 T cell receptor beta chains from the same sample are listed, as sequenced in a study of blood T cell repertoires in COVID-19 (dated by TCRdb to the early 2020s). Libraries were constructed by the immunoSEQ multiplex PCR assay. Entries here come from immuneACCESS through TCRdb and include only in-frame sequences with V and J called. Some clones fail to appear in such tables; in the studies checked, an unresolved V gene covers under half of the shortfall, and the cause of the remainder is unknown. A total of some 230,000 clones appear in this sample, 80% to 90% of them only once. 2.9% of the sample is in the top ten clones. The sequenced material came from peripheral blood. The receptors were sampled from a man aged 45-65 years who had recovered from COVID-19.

For the CDR3, the DNA is TGTGCCAGCAGCACCGGGACAGACTACGAGCAGTACTTC. Translation gives CASSTGTDYEQYF. The V and J genes are TRBV7-8 and TRBJ2-7, with 7 bases fitting TRBD1. This CDR3 comprises 13 residues. V gave up 5 bases and J gave up 3 bases; unmatched junction bases: 4. Looked up from germline, CDR1 is SGHVS and CDR2 is FQNEAQ.

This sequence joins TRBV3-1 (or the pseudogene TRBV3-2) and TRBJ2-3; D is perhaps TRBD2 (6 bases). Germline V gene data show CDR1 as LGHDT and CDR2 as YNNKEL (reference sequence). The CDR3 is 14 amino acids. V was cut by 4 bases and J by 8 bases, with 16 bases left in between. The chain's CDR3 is CASSPGSVPATQYF. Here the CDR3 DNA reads TGTGCCAGCAGCCCCGGGAGTGTCCCAGCTACGCAGTATTTT.

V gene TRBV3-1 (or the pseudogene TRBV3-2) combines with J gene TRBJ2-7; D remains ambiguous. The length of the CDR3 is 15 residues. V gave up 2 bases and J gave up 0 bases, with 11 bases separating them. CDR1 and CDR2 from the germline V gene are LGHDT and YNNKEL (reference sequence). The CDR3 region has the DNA TGTGCCAGCAGCCAAAAACCGGGTACCTCCTACGAGCAGTACTTC. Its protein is CASSQKPGTSYEQYF.

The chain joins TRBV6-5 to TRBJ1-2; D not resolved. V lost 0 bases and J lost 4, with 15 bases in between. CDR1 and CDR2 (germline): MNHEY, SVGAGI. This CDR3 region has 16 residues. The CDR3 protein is CASSYSTQVLLYGYTF. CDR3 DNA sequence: TGTGCCAGCAGTTACTCCACTCAGGTCCTGCTCTATGGCTACACCTTC.

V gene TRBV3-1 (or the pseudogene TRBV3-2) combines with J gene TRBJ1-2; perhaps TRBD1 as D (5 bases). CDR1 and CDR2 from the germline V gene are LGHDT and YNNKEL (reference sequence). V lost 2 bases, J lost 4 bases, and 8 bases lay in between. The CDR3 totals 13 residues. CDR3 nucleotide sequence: TGTGCCAGCAGCCAAAGGGGTAGCTATGGCTACACCTTC. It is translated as CASSQRGSYGYTF.

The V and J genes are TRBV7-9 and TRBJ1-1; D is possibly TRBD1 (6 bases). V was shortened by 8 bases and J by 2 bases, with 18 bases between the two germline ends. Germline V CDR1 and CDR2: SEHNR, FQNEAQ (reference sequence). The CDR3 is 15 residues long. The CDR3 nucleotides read TGTGCCAGCGCACTCCGGGACACGAGAAACACTGAAGCTTTCTTT. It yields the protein CASALRDTRNTEAFF.

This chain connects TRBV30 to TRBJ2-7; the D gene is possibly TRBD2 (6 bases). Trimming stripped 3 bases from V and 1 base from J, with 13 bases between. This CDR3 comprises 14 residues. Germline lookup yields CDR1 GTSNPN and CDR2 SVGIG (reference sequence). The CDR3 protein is CAWSRGGTSYEQYF. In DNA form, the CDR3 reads TGTGCCTGGAGCCGGGGCGGGACGTCCTACGAGCAGTACTTC.

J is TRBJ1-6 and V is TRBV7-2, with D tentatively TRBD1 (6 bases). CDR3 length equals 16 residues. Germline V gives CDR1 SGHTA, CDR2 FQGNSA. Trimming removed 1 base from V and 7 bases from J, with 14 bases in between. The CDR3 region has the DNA TGTGCCAGCAGCTTAGTGGGGGCGGTGGGGAATTCACCCCTCCACTTT. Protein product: CASSLVGAVGNSPLHF.

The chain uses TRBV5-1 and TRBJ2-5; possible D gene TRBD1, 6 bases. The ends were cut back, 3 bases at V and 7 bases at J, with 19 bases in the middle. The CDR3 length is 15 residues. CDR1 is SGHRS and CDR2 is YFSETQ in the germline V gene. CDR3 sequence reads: CASSWGHRANGTQYF. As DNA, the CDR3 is TGCGCCAGCAGCTGGGGACATCGCGCGAACGGGACCCAGTACTTC.

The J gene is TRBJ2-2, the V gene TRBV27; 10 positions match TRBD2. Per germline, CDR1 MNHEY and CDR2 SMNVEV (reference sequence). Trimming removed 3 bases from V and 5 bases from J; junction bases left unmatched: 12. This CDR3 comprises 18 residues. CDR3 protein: CASSFRGASSGRTGELFF. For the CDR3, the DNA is TGTGCCAGCAGTTTTAGAGGGGCGAGTAGCGGGAGGACCGGGGAGCTGTTTTTT.

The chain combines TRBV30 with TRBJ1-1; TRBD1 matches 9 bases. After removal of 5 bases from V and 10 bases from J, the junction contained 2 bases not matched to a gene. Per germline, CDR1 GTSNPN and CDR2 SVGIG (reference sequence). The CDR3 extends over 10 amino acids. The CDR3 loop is CAWDRGVAFF. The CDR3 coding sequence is TGTGCCTGGGACAGGGGGGTAGCTTTCTTT.

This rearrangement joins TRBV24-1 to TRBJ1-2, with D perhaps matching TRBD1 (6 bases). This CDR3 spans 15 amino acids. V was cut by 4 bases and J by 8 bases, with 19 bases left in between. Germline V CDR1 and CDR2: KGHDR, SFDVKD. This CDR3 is CATSDPGQKSMGYTF. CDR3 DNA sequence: TGTGCCACCAGTGACCCTGGACAGAAATCTATGGGCTACACCTTC.

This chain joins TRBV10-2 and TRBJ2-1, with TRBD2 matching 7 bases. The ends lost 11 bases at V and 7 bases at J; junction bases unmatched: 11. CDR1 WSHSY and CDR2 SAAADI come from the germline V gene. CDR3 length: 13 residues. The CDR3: CAARGGDGNEQFF. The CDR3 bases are TGCGCCGCGCGGGGAGGGGATGGGAATGAGCAGTTCTTC.

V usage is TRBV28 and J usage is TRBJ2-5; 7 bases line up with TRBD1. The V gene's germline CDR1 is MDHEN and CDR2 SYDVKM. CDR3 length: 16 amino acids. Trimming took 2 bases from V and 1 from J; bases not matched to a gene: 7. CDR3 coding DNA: TGTGCCAGCAGTTTAGGTCGGGACAGATTCCAAGAGACCCAGTACTTC. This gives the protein CASSLGRDRFQETQYF.

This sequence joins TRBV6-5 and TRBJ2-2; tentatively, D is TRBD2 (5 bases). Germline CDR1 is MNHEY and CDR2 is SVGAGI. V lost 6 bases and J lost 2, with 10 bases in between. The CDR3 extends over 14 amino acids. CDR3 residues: CASRREGNTGELFF. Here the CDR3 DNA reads TGTGCCAGCAGGAGAGAGGGAAACACCGGGGAGCTGTTTTTT.

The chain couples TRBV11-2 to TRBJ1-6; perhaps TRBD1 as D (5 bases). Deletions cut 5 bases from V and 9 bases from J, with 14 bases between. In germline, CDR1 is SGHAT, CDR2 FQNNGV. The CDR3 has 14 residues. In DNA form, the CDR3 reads TGTGCCAGCAGCGCCCGGGTTCAGGGTTCACCCCTCCACTTT. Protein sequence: CASSARVQGSPLHF.

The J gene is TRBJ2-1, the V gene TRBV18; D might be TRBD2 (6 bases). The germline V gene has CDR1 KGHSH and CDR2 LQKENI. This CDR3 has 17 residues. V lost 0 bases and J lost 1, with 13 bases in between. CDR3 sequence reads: CASSPPGGERSYNEQFF. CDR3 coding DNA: TGTGCCAGCTCACCACCCGGGGGAGAGCGTTCCTACAATGAGCAGTTCTTC.

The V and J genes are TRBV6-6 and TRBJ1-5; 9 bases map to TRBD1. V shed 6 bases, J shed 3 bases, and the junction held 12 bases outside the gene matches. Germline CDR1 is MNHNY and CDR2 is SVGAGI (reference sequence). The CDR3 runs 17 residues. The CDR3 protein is CASRRTGGYDDNQPQHF. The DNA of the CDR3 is TGTGCCAGCAGACGAACAGGGGGCTATGATGACAATCAGCCCCAGCATTTT.

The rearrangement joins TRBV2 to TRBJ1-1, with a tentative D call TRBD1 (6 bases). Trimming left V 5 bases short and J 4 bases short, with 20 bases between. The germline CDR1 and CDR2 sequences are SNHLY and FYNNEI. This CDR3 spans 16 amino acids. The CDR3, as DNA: TGTGCCAGCAGTTGGGGGGGCGGCGGCGTGGTCACTGAAGCTTTCTTT. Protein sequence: CASSWGGGGVVTEAFF.

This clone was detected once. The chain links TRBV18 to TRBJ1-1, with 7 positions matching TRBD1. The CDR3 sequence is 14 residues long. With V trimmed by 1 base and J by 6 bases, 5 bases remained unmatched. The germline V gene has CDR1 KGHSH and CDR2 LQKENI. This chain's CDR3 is CASSPRRQGSEAFF. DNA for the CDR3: TGTGCCAGCTCACCACGGAGACAGGGTTCTGAAGCTTTCTTT. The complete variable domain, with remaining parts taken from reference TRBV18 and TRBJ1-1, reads NAGVMQNPRHLVRRRGQEARLRCSPMKGHSHVYWYRQLPEEGLKFMVYLQKENIIDESGMPKERFSAEFPKEGPSILRIQQVVRGDSAAYFCASSPRRQGSEAFFGQGTRLTVV.

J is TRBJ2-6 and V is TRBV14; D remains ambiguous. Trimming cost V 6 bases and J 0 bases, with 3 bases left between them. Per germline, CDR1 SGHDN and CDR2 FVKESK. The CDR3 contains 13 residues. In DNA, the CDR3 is TGTGCCAGCAGTAACTCTGGGGCCAACGTCCTGACTTTC. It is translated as CASSNSGANVLTF.

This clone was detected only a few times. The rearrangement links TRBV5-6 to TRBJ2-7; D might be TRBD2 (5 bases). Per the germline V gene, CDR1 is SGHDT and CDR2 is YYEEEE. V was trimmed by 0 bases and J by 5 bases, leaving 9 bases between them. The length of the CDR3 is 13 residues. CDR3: CASSLVDLNEQYF. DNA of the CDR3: TGTGCCAGCAGCTTGGTGGACTTGAACGAGCAGTACTTC. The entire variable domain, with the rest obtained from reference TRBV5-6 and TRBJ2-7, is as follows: DAGVTQSPTHLIKTRGQQVTLRCSPKSGHDTVSWYQQALGQGPQFIFQYYEEEERQRGNFPDRFSGHQFPNYSSELNVNALLLGDSALYLCASSLVDLNEQYFGPGTRLTVT.

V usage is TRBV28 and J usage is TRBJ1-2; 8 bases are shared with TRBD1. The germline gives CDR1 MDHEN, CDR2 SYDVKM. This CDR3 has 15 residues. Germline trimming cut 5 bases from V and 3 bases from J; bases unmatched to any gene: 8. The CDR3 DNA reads TGTGCCAGCAGTACCACGGACAGGGTGCACTATGGCTACACCTTC. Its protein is CASSTTDRVHYGYTF.

DNA of the CDR3: TGTGCCAGTAGTATAGAGGGTCTTCGGGCAGGGGGCACCGGGGAGCTGTTTTTT. Amino acids: CASSIEGLRAGGTGELFF. The rearrangement joins TRBV19 to TRBJ2-2; 7 bases align to TRBD1. Germline V gene lookup returns CDR1 LNHDA and CDR2 SQIVND (reference sequence). The CDR3 has 18 residues. The J segment lost 4 bases and the V segment lost 0 bases, leaving 11 bases of the junction unmatched.

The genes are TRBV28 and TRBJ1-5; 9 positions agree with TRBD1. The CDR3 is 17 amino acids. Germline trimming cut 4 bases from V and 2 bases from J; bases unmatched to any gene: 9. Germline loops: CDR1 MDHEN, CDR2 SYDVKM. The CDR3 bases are TGTGCCAGCAGTTCTCCCCGGGACAGGGAGGGCAATCAGCCCCAGCATTTT. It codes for CASSSPRDREGNQPQHF.

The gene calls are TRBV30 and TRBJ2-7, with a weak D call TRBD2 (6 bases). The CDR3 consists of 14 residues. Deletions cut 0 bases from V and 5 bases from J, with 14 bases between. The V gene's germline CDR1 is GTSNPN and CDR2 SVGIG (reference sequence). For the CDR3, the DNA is TGTGCCTGGAGTGTAAGACTAGTTGCAAACGAGCAGTACTTC. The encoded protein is CAWSVRLVANEQYF.